This paragraph covers one TCR beta chain sequence. TCRdb reanalysed the 5' RACE reads using MiXCR and keeps one entry per CDR3 protein. This table has under 350,000 distinct CDR3 sequences, approximately 4% appearing once. These data originate in a study of T cells after yellow fever vaccination. Germline V gene lookup returns CDR1 MNHNS and CDR2 SASEGT. This CDR3 has 15 amino acids. V dropped 6 bases and J dropped 7 bases, with 19 bases sitting between them. The source material was PBMCs, sampled 5 days after the yellow fever booster vaccination. The source of this sequence is a man between 18 and 29 years old who received the YFV17D yellow fever vaccine. The chain combines TRBV6-1 with TRBJ1-5; a possible D gene is TRBD1 (6 bases). CDR3 sequence (DNA): TGTGCCAGCAGCGGTGGGGGCTCCCTGGGACAGCCCCAGCATTTT. It yields the protein CASSGGGSLGQPQHF.